This is a list of T cell receptor beta chains from one sample in a study of T cells in pancreatic ductal adenocarcinoma. Sequenced by immunoSEQ multiplex PCR; TCRdb stores in-frame clones only, minus some. Of around 15,000 clones listed, approximately 90% are singletons. Sequences were obtained from PBMCs. These receptors were collected from a human donor with pancreatic ductal adenocarcinoma. The CDR3 runs from the conserved cysteine through the conserved F or W. D genes are given only for firm matches. Part of the rows lack a size; the others show once, few, many or a class for expanded clones.

cdr3_aa | cdr3_nt | d_call | clone_size | j_call | v_call
CASRGSNQPQHF | TGTGCCAGTAGGGGCAGCAATCAGCCCCAGCATTTT | . | once | TRBJ1-5 | TRBV19
CASSQDPPAGLSYNEQFF | TGCGCCAGCAGCCAAGATCCTCCGGCGGGCCTTTCCTACAATGAGCAGTTCTTC | . | . | TRBJ2-1 | TRBV4-3
CASSLTGPHTGELFF | TGCGCCAGCAGCCTGACAGGGCCGCACACCGGGGAGCTGTTTTTT | TRBD1 | . | TRBJ2-2 | TRBV5-1
CASSQEPPGLAGGGWNTQYF | TGCGCCAGCAGCCAAGAACCCCCGGGACTAGCGGGGGGCGGATGGAATACGCAGTATTTT | TRBD2 | . | TRBJ2-3 | TRBV4-3
CAISEPTDRGRGANVLTF | TGTGCCATCAGTGAGCCGACGGACAGGGGGCGTGGGGCCAACGTCCTGACTTTC | TRBD1 | . | TRBJ2-6 | TRBV10-3
CASSEVAITSTGTFF | TGTGCCAGCAGTGAAGTTGCGATCACCTCGACCGGAACTTTCTTT | . | once | TRBJ1-1 | TRBV6-1
CAISDPDTFMNTEAFF | TGTGCCATCAGTGATCCGGACACCTTCATGAACACTGAAGCTTTCTTT | . | . | TRBJ1-1 | TRBV6-1
CASSLSGQGGWVNTEAFF | TGTGCCAGCAGTTTATCAGGACAGGGAGGTTGGGTGAACACTGAAGCTTTCTTT | TRBD1 | . | TRBJ1-1 | TRBV27
CASSQAGAPSYEQYF | TGCGCCAGCAGCCAAGCAGGGGCTCCTTCCTACGAGCAGTACTTC | . | . | TRBJ2-7 | TRBV4-3
CASSEGGGQGAWYEQYF | TGTGCCAGCAGTGAAGGAGGGGGACAGGGGGCTTGGTACGAGCAGTACTTC | TRBD1 | . | TRBJ2-7 | TRBV2